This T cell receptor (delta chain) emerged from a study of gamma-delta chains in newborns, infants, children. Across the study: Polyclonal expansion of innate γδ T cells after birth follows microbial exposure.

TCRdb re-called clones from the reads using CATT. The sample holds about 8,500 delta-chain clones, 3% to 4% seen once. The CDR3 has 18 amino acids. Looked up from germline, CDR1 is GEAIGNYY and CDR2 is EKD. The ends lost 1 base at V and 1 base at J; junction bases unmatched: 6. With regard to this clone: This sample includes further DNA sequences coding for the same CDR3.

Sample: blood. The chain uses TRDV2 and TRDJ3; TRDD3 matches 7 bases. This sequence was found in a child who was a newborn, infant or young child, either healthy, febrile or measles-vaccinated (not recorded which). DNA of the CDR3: TGTGCCTGTGACACGTGGGGGACCAATTCCTGGGACACCCGACAGATGTTTTTC. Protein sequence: CACDTWGTNSWDTRQMFF.